This record looks at one TCR beta chain sequence and its context. Its antigen is unknown. This sample is drawn from a study of cytomegalovirus exposure and HLA in healthy donors. Overall study results and limits: Only CMV serostatus was available as immune exposure information. Under in vitro conditions, three CMV-associated chains were confirmed as specific for CMV antigens. In an earlier analysis, about 90% or about 30%: the productive usage of most TCR beta V segments.

CDR1 is LGHNA, CDR2 YNFKEQ, per germline. Trimming removed 1 base at V and 4 bases at J, with 8 bases between. CDR3 length equals 14 residues. Primers included in the PCR were 60 Vbeta and 13 Jbeta primers. Some clones are missing from TCRdb's copy, which holds only in-frame ones; the method was immunoSEQ multiplex PCR. Of about 97,000 clones detected, about four fifths appear once; the ten largest clones hold 4.5% to 5.5%. V and J are TRBV4-2 and TRBJ1-5; unclear D gene. This receptor was identified in a man aged 40-55 years in good health and CMV-seropositive. The sample was PBMCs. The CDR3 here is CASSQGGQNQPQHF. In nucleotides, the CDR3 is TGTGCCAGCAGCCAAGGCGGGCAAAATCAGCCCCAGCATTTT.